One TCR beta chain is described in this entry. Its target is not known. TCRdb keeps only in-frame clones here, not all; method: immunoSEQ multiplex PCR. The profile shows 25,000 to 40,000 clones, 75% to 90% of them singletons. This entry is derived from a study of T cells in narcolepsy. Regarding the study as a whole: Healthy controls reportedly lacked the autoreactive clonotypes serially found in patients' blood. No autoreactive T cell clone sequences appeared in some memory CD4+ repertoires.

Per the germline V gene, CDR1 is LNHDA and CDR2 is SQIVND (reference sequence). V was pared by 1 base and J by 4 bases, with 9 bases of the junction left unmatched. The CDR3 has 16 residues. The rearrangement joins TRBV19 to TRBJ1-2, with 7 positions matching TRBD1. Sequencing was performed on CD45RA- memory CD4+ T cells from PBMCs. This clonotype was sampled from a human donor with narcolepsy. CDR3 protein: CASSIGGTEPFYGYTF. CDR3 DNA: TGTGCCAGTAGTATAGGGGGGACAGAGCCCTTCTATGGCTACACCTTC.